The clone carrying this T cell receptor (beta chain) was seen once. This CDR3 contains 14 residues. CDR1 is SEHNR, CDR2 FQNEAQ, per germline (reference sequence). Trimming left V 3 bases short and J 8 bases short, with 13 bases between. This record belongs to a study of blood T cell repertoires in COVID-19. For the study at large: Acute and convalescent COVID-19 samples came from the United States, Italy and Spain. Sources were T cells, B-cell-depleted T cells, or PBMCs; the material itself was cDNA or gDNA.

Source study methods: Estimates of nucleated cell counts were drawn from the amplification of reference gene primers. Assay used: immunoSEQ multiplex PCR; TCRdb lists only in-frame clones, some missing. The D gene and trimming were derived from the DNA, and the V and J assignments and clone size from that table. The table shows around 270,000 clones, with around 87% occurring only once. Source material: peripheral blood. This rearrangement joins TRBV7-9 to TRBJ1-4, with D possibly matching TRBD1 (5 bases). This TCR derives from a woman aged 50 to 65 with acute or convalescent COVID-19. The CDR3 DNA reads as TGTGCCAGCAGCTTCCGGCAGGGAGGAGAAAAACTGTTTTTT. This gives the protein CASSFRQGGEKLFF.